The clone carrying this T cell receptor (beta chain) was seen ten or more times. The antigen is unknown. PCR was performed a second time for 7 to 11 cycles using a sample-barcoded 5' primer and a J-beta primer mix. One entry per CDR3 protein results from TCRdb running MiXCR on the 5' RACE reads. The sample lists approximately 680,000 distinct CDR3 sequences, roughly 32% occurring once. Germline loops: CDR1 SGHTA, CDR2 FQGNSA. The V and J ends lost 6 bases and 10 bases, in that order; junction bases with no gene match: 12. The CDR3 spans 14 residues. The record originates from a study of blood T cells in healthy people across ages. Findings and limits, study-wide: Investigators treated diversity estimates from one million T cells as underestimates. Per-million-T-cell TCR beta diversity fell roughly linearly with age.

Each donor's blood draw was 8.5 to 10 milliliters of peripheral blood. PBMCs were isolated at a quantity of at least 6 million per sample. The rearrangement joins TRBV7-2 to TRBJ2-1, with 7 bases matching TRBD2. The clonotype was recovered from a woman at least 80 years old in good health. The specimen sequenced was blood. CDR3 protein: CASRSGTTLSEQFF. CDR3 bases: TGTGCCAGCAGATCCGGGACTACCCTCAGCGAGCAGTTCTTC.